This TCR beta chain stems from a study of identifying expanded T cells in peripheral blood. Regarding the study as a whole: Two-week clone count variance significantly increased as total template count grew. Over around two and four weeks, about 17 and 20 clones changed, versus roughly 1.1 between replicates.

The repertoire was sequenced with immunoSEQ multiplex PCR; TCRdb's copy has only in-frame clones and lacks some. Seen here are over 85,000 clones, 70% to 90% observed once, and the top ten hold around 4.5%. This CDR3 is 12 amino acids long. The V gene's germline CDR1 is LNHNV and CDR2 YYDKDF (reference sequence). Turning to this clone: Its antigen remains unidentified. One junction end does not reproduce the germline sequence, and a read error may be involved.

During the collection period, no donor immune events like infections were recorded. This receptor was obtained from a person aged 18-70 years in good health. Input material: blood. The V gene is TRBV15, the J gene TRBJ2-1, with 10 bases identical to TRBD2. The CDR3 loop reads CATTTGTSAVVF. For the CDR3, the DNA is TGTGCCACGACCACCGGGACTAGCGCCGTGGTCTTC.